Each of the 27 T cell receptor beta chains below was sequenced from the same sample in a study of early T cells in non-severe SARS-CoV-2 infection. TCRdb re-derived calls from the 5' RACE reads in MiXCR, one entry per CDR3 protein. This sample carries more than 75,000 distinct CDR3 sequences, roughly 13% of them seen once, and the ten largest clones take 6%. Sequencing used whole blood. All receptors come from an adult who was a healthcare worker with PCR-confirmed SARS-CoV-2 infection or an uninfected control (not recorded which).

The CDR3 protein is CASSLVSDLKPNEQFF. DNA of the CDR3: TGCGCCAGCAGCTTGGTTTCGGACCTAAAACCCAATGAGCAGTTCTTC. V gene TRBV5-1 combines with J gene TRBJ2-1; D not resolved. Germline CDR1 SGHRS, CDR2 YFSETQ. V was cut by 0 bases and J by 6 bases, with 16 bases left in between. The CDR3 is 16 amino acids. The full variable domain, with the rest looked up from reference TRBV5-1 and TRBJ2-1, is KAGVTQTPRYLIKTRGQQVTLSCSPISGHRSVSWYQQTPGQGLQFLFEYFSETQRNKGNFPGRFSGRQFSNSRSEMNVSTLELGDSALYLCASSLVSDLKPNEQFFGPGTRLTVL.

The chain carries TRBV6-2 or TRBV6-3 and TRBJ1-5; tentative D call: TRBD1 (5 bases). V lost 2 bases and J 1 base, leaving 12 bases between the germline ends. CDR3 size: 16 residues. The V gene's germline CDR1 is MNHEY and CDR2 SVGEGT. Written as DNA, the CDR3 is TGTGCCAGCAGTTACGGTGTCAGGGAGAGCAATCAGCCCCAGCATTTT. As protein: CASSYGVRESNQPQHF.

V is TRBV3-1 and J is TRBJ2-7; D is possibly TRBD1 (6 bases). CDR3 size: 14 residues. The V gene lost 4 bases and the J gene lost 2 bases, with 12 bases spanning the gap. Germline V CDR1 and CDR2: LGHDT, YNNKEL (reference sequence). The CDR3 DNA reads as TGTGCCAGCAGCCCACTGTGGGACACCTACGAGCAGTACTTC. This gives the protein CASSPLWDTYEQYF.

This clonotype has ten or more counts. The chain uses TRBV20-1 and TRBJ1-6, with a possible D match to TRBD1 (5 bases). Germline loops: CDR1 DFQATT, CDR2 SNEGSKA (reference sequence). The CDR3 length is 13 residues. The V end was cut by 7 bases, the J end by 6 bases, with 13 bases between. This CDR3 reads CSVRTFRNSPLHF. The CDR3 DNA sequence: TGCAGTGTTAGGACATTCCGTAATTCACCCCTCCACTTT.

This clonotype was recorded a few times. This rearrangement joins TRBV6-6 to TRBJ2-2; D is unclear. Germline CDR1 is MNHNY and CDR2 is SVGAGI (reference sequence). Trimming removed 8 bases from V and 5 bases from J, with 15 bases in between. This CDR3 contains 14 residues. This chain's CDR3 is CASREAQDTGELFF. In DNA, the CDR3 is TGTGCCAGCCGAGAGGCACAAGATACCGGGGAGCTGTTTTTT.

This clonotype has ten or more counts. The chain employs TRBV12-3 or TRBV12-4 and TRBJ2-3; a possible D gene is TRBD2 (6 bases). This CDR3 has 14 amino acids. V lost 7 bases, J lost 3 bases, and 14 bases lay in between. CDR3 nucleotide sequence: TGTGCCAGCACCGCGACTAGAATGACAGATACGCAGTATTTT. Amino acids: CASTATRMTDTQYF.

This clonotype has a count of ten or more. The CDR3 nucleotides read TGTGCCAGCAGTTTAGGGACAGGGACTCTGAACACTGAAGCTTTCTTT. This translates into CASSLGTGTLNTEAFF. This rearrangement joins TRBV28 to TRBJ1-1, with 9 nucleotides matching TRBD1. V lost 2 bases and J lost 0; bases outside the gene matches: 4. In germline, CDR1 is MDHEN, CDR2 SYDVKM. The CDR3 sequence is 16 residues long.

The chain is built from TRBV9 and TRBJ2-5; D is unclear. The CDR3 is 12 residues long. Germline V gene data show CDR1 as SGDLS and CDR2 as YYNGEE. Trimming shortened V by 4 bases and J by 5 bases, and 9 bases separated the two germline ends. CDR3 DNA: TGTGCCAGCAGCTCTCAGGAGGAGACCCAGTACTTC. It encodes CASSSQEETQYF.

The CDR3 DNA is TGCAGCGTTGATTGGACAGGGGGCGCGTACGAGCAGTACTTC. Protein product: CSVDWTGGAYEQYF. The chain joins TRBV29-1 to TRBJ2-7, with 11 nucleotides matching TRBD1. There are 14 residues in the CDR3. J gave up 4 bases and V 3 bases, and 5 bases lay outside the gene matches. Germline-derived CDR1 and CDR2 are SQVTM and ANQGSEA.

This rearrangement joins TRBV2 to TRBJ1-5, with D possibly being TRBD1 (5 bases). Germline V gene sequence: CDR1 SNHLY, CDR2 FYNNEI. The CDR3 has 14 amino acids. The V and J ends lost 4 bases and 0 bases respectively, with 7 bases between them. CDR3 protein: CASSGTFSNQPQHF. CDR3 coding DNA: TGTGCCAGCAGTGGGACATTTAGCAATCAGCCCCAGCATTTT.

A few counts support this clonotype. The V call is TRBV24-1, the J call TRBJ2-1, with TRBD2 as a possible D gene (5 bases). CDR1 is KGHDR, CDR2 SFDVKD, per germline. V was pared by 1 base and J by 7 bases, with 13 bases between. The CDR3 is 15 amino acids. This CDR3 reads CATSDFSVTGNEQFF. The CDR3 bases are TGTGCCACCAGTGATTTCAGCGTCACGGGAAATGAGCAGTTCTTC.

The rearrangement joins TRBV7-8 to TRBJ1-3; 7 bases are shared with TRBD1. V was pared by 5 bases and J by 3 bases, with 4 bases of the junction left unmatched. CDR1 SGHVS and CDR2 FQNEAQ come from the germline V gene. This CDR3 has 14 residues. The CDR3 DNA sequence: TGTGCCAGCAGCCCAGACAGGGTTGGAAACACCATATATTTT. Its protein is CASSPDRVGNTIYF.

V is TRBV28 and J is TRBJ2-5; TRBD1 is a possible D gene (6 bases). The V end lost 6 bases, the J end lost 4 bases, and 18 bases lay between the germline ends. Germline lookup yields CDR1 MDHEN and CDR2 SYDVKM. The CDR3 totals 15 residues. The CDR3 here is CASRRTATRGETQYF. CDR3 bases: TGTGCCAGCAGGAGGACAGCTACCCGAGGAGAGACCCAGTACTTC.

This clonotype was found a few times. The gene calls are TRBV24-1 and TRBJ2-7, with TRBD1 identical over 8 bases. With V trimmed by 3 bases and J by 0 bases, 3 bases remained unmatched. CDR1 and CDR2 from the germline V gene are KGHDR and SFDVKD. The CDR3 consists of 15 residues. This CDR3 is CATSDPRGRSYEQYF. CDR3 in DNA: TGTGCCACCAGTGATCCCAGGGGGCGCTCCTACGAGCAGTACTTC.

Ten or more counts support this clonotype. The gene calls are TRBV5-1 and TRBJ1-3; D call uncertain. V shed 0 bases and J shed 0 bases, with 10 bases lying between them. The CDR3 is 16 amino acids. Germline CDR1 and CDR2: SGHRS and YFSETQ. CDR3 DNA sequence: TGCGCCAGCAGCTTGGACGGAGGATACTCTGGAAACACCATATATTTT. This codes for CASSLDGGYSGNTIYF.

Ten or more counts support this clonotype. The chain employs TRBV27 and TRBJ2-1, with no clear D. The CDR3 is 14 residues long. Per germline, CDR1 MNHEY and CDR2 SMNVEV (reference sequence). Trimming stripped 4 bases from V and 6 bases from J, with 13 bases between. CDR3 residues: CASSSSTTGNEQFF. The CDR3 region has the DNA TGTGCCAGCAGTTCAAGTACAACCGGCAATGAGCAGTTCTTC.

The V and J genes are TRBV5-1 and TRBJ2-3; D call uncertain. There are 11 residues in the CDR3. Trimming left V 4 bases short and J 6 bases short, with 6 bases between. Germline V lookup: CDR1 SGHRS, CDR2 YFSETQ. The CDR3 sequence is CASSPDDTQYF. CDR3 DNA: TGCGCCAGCAGCCCAGACGATACGCAGTATTTT.

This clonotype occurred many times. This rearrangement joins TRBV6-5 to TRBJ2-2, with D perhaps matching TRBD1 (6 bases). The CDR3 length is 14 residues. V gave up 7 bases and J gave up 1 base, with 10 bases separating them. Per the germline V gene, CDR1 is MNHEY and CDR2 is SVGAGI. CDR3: CASKTQGNTGELFF. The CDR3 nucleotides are TGTGCCAGCAAGACACAGGGGAACACCGGGGAGCTGTTTTTT.

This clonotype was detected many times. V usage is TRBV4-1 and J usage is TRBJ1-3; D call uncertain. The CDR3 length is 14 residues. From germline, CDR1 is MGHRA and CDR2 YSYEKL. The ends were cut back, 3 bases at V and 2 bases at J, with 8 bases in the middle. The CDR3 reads CASSQGGPGNTIYF. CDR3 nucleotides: TGCGCCAGCAGCCAGGGTGGCCCTGGAAACACCATATATTTT.

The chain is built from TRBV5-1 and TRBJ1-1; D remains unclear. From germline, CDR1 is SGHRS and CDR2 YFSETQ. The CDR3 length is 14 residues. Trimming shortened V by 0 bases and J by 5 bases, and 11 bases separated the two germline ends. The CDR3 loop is CASSLGAVETEAFF. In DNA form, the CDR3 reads TGCGCCAGCAGCTTGGGGGCAGTTGAAACTGAAGCTTTCTTT. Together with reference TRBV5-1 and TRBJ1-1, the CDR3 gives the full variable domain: KAGVTQTPRYLIKTRGQQVTLSCSPISGHRSVSWYQQTPGQGLQFLFEYFSETQRNKGNFPGRFSGRQFSNSRSEMNVSTLELGDSALYLCASSLGAVETEAFFGQGTRLTVV.

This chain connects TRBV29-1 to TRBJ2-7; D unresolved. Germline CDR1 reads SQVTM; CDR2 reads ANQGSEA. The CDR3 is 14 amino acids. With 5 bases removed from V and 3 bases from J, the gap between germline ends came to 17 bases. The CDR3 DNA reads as TGCAGCGTTTCCAAAGTGACCGAAGTCTACGAGCAGTACTTC. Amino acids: CSVSKVTEVYEQYF.

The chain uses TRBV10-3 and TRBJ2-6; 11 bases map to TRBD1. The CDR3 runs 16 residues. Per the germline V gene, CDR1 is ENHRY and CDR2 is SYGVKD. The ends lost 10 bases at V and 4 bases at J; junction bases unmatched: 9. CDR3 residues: CATRDRGSSGANVLTF. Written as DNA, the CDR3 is TGTGCCACCCGGGACAGGGGGTCATCCGGGGCCAACGTCCTGACTTTC.

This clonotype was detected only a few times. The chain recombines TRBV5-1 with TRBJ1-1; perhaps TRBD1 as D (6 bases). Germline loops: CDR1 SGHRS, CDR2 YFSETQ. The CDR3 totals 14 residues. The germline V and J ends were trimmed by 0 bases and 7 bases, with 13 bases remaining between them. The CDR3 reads CASSLGQAGREAFF. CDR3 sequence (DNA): TGCGCCAGCAGCTTGGGACAGGCGGGGCGTGAAGCTTTCTTT.

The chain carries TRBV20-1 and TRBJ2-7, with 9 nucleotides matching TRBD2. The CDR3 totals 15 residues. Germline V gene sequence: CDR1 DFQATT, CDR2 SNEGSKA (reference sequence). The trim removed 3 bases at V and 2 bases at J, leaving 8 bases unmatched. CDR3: CSASPLAGITYEQYF. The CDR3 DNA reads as TGCAGTGCTAGTCCTCTAGCGGGGATTACCTACGAGCAGTACTTC.

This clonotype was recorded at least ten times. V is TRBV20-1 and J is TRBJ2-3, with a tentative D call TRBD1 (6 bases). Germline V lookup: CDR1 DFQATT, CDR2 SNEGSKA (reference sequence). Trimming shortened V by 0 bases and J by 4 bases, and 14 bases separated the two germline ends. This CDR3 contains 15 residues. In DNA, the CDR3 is TGCAGTGCTAGAGATCCTACAGGGCCCGCAGATACGCAGTATTTT. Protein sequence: CSARDPTGPADTQYF.

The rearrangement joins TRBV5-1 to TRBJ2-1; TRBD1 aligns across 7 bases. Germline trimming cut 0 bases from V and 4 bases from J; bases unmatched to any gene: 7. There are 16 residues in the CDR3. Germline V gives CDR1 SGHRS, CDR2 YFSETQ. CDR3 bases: TGCGCCAGCAGCTTGGTCACCGGGACAGATTACAATGAGCAGTTCTTC. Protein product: CASSLVTGTDYNEQFF.

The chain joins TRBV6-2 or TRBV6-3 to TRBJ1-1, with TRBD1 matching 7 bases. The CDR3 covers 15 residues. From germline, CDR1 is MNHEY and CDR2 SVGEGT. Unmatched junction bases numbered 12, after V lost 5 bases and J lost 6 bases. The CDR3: CASSPLRTGTAEAFF. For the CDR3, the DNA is TGTGCCAGCAGTCCCCTCCGGACAGGTACCGCTGAAGCTTTCTTT.